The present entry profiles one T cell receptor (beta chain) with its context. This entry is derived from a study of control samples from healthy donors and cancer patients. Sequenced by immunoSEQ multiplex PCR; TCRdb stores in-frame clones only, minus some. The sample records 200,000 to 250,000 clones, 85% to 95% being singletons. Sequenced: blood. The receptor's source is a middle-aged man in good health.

DNA of the CDR3: TGTGCCAGCAGCCTGGTAGGGTTAGCTAACTATGGCTACACCTTC. Encoded protein: CASSLVGLANYGYTF. This chain joins TRBV5-8 and TRBJ1-2; no definite D call. Trimming stripped 4 bases from V and 0 bases from J, with 13 bases between. Germline V CDR1 and CDR2: SGHTS, YDEGEE. The CDR3 spans 15 residues. The complete variable domain, with remaining parts taken from reference TRBV5-8 and TRBJ1-2, reads EAGVTQSPTHLIKTRGQQATLRCSPISGHTSVYWYQQALGLGLQFLLWYDEGEERNRGNFPPRFSGRQFPNYSSELNVNALELEDSALYLCASSLVGLANYGYTFGSGTRLTVV.